Listed here is a single TCR beta chain. Its matching antigen is unknown. This CDR3 has 14 amino acids. Germline V gives CDR1 DFQATT, CDR2 SNEGSKA (reference sequence). From the 5' RACE reads, TCRdb lists one entry per CDR3 protein and no DNA. This sample contains about 410,000 distinct CDR3 sequences. The sample comes from a study of T cells expressing NK-cell markers. Study-wide background: The authors derived TCR beta repertoires from sorted CD3+CD56+NKG2C+, CD3+CD56+NKG2C- and CD3+CD56-NKG2C+ T cells. Out of eight donors sequenced, seven tested HCMV-seropositive and the remaining one seronegative. General observations from the study: Over 5 donors showed dominant NKG2C+ clonotypes comprising roughly 1.0-7.5% of their CD8+ T cells. The CD3+CD56-NKG2C+ fraction of a handful of donors was also led by these clonotypes.

Material: blood T cells: a sorted CD56 or NKG2C T cell subset, CD4+ or CD8+ T cells, or bulk PBMC T cells (not recorded which). The rearrangement uses TRBV20-1 and TRBJ2-7; lacking DNA, the TRBD1 call made by TCRdb goes unchecked. This TCR came from a woman in her fifties or sixties in good health. CDR3 residues: CSAKGEALYYEQYF.